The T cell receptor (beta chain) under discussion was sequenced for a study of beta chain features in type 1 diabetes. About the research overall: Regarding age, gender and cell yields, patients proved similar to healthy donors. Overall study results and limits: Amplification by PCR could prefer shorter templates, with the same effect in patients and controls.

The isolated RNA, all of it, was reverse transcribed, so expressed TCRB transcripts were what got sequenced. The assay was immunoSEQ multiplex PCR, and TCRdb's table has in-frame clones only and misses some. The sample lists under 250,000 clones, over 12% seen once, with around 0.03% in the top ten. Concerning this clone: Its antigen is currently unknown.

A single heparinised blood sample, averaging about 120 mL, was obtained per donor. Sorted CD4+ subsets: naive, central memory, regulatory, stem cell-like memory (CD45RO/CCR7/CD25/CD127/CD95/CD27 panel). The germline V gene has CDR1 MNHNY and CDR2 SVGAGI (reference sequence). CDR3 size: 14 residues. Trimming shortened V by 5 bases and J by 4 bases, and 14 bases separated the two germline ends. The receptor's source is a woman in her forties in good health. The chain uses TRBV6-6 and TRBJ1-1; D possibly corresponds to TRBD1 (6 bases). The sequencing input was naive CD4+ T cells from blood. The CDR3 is CASSRTGTSTEAFF. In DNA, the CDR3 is TGTGCCAGCAGTCGAACAGGGACGAGCACTGAAGCTTTCTTT.